Below are 27 T cell receptor beta chains sequenced from a single sample in a study of blood T cell repertoires in COVID-19. This table comes from immunoSEQ multiplex PCR, and its TCRdb copy is limited to in-frame clones, with some not included. The sample records hundreds of thousands of clones, roughly nine tenths being singletons. Sample: peripheral blood. The receptors stem from a man aged 60 to 75 who had recovered from COVID-19.

The chain carries TRBV28 and TRBJ2-3; D might be TRBD1 (5 bases). V lost 6 bases, J lost 0 bases, and 10 bases lay in between. Germline assignment: CDR1 MDHEN and CDR2 SYDVKM. The CDR3 covers 14 residues. This CDR3 reads CASRDSLSTDTQYF. The CDR3 DNA is TGTGCCAGCAGAGACAGCCTTAGCACAGATACGCAGTATTTT.

This rearrangement joins TRBV5-5 to TRBJ1-5; D possibly corresponds to TRBD1 (6 bases). The germline V gene has CDR1 SGHKS and CDR2 YYEKEE (reference sequence). This CDR3 is built from 15 residues. The V end was cut by 3 bases, the J end by 6 bases, with 16 bases between. This chain's CDR3 is CASSWGHRAGQPQHF. In DNA form, the CDR3 reads TGTGCCAGCAGCTGGGGTCACAGGGCGGGTCAGCCCCAGCATTTT.

The chain has TRBV29-1 and TRBJ2-5; 9 nucleotides agree with TRBD1. The CDR3 spans 13 residues. Trimming removed 4 bases from V and 5 bases from J; junction bases left unmatched: 5. The germline CDR1 and CDR2 sequences are SQVTM and ANQGSEA. CDR3 region: CSVVGQGRETQYF. Written as DNA, the CDR3 is TGCAGCGTTGTTGGACAGGGGAGGGAGACCCAGTACTTC.

This chain links TRBV18 with TRBJ1-5; 9 bases fit TRBD1. The CDR3 covers 17 residues. J gave up 0 bases and V 4 bases, and 7 bases lay outside the gene matches. Germline V gene data show CDR1 as KGHSH and CDR2 as LQKENI. The chain's CDR3 is CASSRTGTGNSNQPQHF. The CDR3 DNA reads TGTGCCAGCTCACGAACCGGGACAGGGAATAGCAATCAGCCCCAGCATTTT.

The chain joins TRBV5-1 to TRBJ2-1, with D perhaps matching TRBD1 (6 bases). Germline CDR1 is SGHRS and CDR2 is YFSETQ. The V end was cut by 2 bases, the J end by 1 base, with 7 bases between. This CDR3 is built from 14 residues. The CDR3 is CASSFGQSYNEQFF. The CDR3 nucleotides read TGCGCCAGCAGCTTCGGACAGTCCTACAATGAGCAGTTCTTC.

The V gene is TRBV6-5, the J gene TRBJ1-5; 8 positions agree with TRBD1. The junction had 6 bases not matched to a gene; V was cut back by 6 bases and J by 8 bases. Germline-derived CDR1 and CDR2 are MNHEY and SVGAGI. The CDR3 has 13 amino acids. The CDR3 here is CASSMTGVKPQHF. The CDR3 bases are TGTGCCAGCAGCATGACAGGGGTAAAGCCCCAGCATTTT.

The J gene is TRBJ2-5, the V gene TRBV5-6; 11 nucleotides match TRBD2. The junction had 12 bases not matched to a gene; V was cut back by 7 bases and J by 7 bases. This CDR3 comprises 15 residues. CDR1 is SGHDT and CDR2 is YYEEEE in the germline V gene. This chain's CDR3 is CASCYFSGRATTQYF. CDR3 nucleotide sequence: TGTGCCAGCTGCTATTTTAGCGGGAGGGCCACGACCCAGTACTTC.

This chain joins TRBV27 and TRBJ2-7; 7 nucleotides line up with TRBD2. With 5 bases clipped from V and 5 bases from J, the junction kept 18 bases outside the gene matches. This CDR3 has 17 residues. Germline V lookup: CDR1 MNHEY, CDR2 SMNVEV (reference sequence). CDR3 protein: CASSPSGGPPSRNEQYF. The CDR3 DNA reads as TGTGCCAGCAGTCCCTCGGGAGGCCCCCCCTCCAGGAACGAGCAGTACTTC.

V is TRBV28 and J is TRBJ2-2; 11 positions agree with TRBD1. The CDR3 has 16 residues. Germline CDR1 and CDR2: MDHEN and SYDVKM. With 4 bases clipped from V and 5 bases from J, the junction kept 6 bases outside the gene matches. In DNA form, the CDR3 reads TGTGCCAGCAGTTCAGGACAGGGGGCGGGGACCGGGGAGCTGTTTTTT. This gives the protein CASSSGQGAGTGELFF.

This clone came up once. The V and J genes are TRBV23-1 and TRBJ2-1, with D maybe TRBD2 (6 bases). TRBV23-1 is an ORF, with its function uncertain. CDR3 size: 17 residues. V lost 0 bases and J 3 bases, leaving 15 bases between the germline ends. CDR3 in amino acids: CASSQSDSSGLYNEQFF. In nucleotides, the CDR3 is TGCGCCAGCAGTCAATCTGACTCCTCGGGACTCTACAATGAGCAGTTCTTC.

The chain couples TRBV14 to TRBJ1-1; possible D gene TRBD1, 6 bases. CDR1 and CDR2 (germline): SGHDN, FVKESK. V was trimmed by 6 bases and J by 8 bases, leaving 16 bases between them. This CDR3 comprises 13 residues. The CDR3 sequence is CASRQTGEQEAFF. Written as DNA, the CDR3 is TGTGCCAGCAGACAGACAGGAGAGCAAGAAGCTTTCTTT.

The DNA of the CDR3 is TGTGCCAGCAGCCCTGGTATTACTAGCGGGACTTACAATGAGCAGTTCTTC. This sequence encodes CASSPGITSGTYNEQFF. The chain links TRBV5-6 to TRBJ2-1, with 10 nucleotides matching TRBD2. There are 17 residues in the CDR3. V was clipped by 4 bases and J by 4 bases; unmatched bases: 11. Germline loops: CDR1 SGHDT, CDR2 YYEEEE.

The chain uses TRBV7-2 and TRBJ1-1; possible D gene TRBD1, 6 bases. The CDR3 spans 14 residues. Germline CDR1 SGHTA, CDR2 FQGNSA. Trimming took off 5 bases at V and 1 base at J, with 11 bases between the two ends. CDR3 region: CASSLRGTNTEAFF. For the CDR3, the DNA is TGTGCCAGCAGCCTCAGGGGAACGAACACTGAAGCTTTCTTT.

This chain uses TRBV12-3 or TRBV12-4 with TRBJ2-2; D possibly corresponds to TRBD1 (6 bases). V was pared by 5 bases and J by 6 bases, with 10 bases between. This CDR3 contains 13 residues. CDR3 nucleotide sequence: TGTGCCAGCAGTCCTGGGGGCCCCGGGGAGCTGTTTTTT. Amino acid sequence: CASSPGGPGELFF.

This clone has a handful of counts. This chain connects TRBV7-9 to TRBJ2-3; TRBD2 agrees at 9 bases. Germline V gives CDR1 SEHNR, CDR2 FQNEAQ (reference sequence). This CDR3 has 16 residues. Germline trimming cut 5 bases from V and 1 base from J; bases unmatched to any gene: 7. The CDR3 DNA is TGTGCCAGCAGCGCAGGGACTAGCAGAGGCACAGATACGCAGTATTTT. This codes for CASSAGTSRGTDTQYF. The full variable domain, completed using reference TRBV7-9 and TRBJ2-3, is DTGVSQNPRHKITKRGQNVTFRCDPISEHNRLYWYRQTLGQGPEFLTYFQNEAQLEKSRLLSDRFSAERPKGSFSTLEIQRTEQGDSAMYLCASSAGTSRGTDTQYFGPGTRLTVL.

The V and J genes are TRBV19 and TRBJ2-7, with D possibly matching TRBD2 (6 bases). This CDR3 is built from 17 residues. Deletions cut 4 bases from V and 0 bases from J, with 19 bases between. CDR1 LNHDA and CDR2 SQIVND come from the germline V gene (reference sequence). CDR3 protein: CASSRGGGTVSSYEQYF. DNA of the CDR3: TGTGCCAGTAGTAGGGGAGGTGGTACGGTGAGCTCCTACGAGCAGTACTTC. Looking up the rest from reference TRBV19 and TRBJ2-7 gives the full variable domain: DGGITQSPKYLFRKEGQNVTLSCEQNLNHDAMYWYRQDPGQGLRLIYYSQIVNDFQKGDIAEGYSVSREKKESFPLTVTSAQKNPTAFYLCASSRGGGTVSSYEQYFGPGTRLTVT.

The chain links TRBV14 to TRBJ1-1; 7 nucleotides match TRBD1. V shed 0 bases, J shed 4 bases, and the junction held 5 bases outside the gene matches. The CDR3 consists of 15 residues. CDR1 and CDR2 (germline): SGHDN, FVKESK. CDR3: CASSQETGWGTEAFF. In nucleotides, the CDR3 is TGTGCCAGCAGCCAAGAGACAGGGTGGGGCACTGAAGCTTTCTTT.

J is TRBJ2-3 and V is TRBV15; 9 bases fit TRBD2. The CDR3 contains 15 residues. The V and J ends lost 5 bases and 1 base, in that order; junction bases with no gene match: 4. CDR1 is LNHNV, CDR2 YYDKDF, per germline (reference sequence). CDR3 residues: CATSYSGGGTDTQYF. In DNA form, the CDR3 reads TGTGCCACCAGCTATAGCGGGGGTGGCACAGATACGCAGTATTTT.

The chain joins TRBV19 to TRBJ2-2; D is undetermined. This CDR3 has 15 amino acids. Deletions cut 7 bases from V and 3 bases from J, with 15 bases between. CDR1 is LNHDA, CDR2 SQIVND, per germline (reference sequence). Here the CDR3 DNA reads TGTGCCAGTAATCGAGTGACACCCTACACCGGGGAGCTGTTTTTT. It is translated as CASNRVTPYTGELFF.

This chain uses TRBV28 with TRBJ1-5; 12 bases map to TRBD1. V was pared by 6 bases and J by 0 bases, with 6 bases of the junction left unmatched. Germline CDR1 and CDR2: MDHEN and SYDVKM. The CDR3 extends over 17 amino acids. The CDR3 sequence: CASSLGQGATSNQPQHF. The CDR3 region has the DNA TGTGCCAGCAGCCTGGGACAGGGGGCGACTAGCAATCAGCCCCAGCATTTT.

V is TRBV12-5 and J is TRBJ2-7; 8 bases are a match to TRBD2. The CDR3 has 15 residues. Germline V gene lookup returns CDR1 LGHNT and CDR2 FRNRAP. Trimming removed 5 bases from V and 6 bases from J; junction bases left unmatched: 12. The CDR3 reads CASGPTGLDDSEQYF. CDR3 DNA: TGTGCTAGTGGTCCTACGGGACTAGATGACAGCGAGCAGTACTTC.

This chain links TRBV2 with TRBJ1-5; D unresolved. The CDR3 consists of 13 residues. Germline V gene sequence: CDR1 SNHLY, CDR2 FYNNEI. Trimming removed 7 bases from V and 6 bases from J, with 13 bases in between. CDR3 sequence: CASTRVGGQPQHF. The CDR3 DNA reads as TGTGCCAGCACGAGGGTAGGAGGTCAGCCCCAGCATTTT.

The genes are TRBV19 and TRBJ2-1; 8 positions agree with TRBD2. The J segment lost 7 bases and the V segment lost 3 bases, leaving 2 bases of the junction unmatched. CDR1 is LNHDA, CDR2 SQIVND, per germline (reference sequence). The CDR3 loop spans 13 amino acids. The CDR3 region has the DNA TGTGCCAGTAGTATCGCTAGCGGGAATGAGCAGTTCTTC. Translating gives CASSIASGNEQFF.

The rearrangement joins TRBV11-1 to TRBJ2-7; D gene ambiguous. This CDR3 comprises 14 residues. Deletions cut 5 bases from V and 3 bases from J, with 14 bases between. CDR1 and CDR2 from the germline V gene are SGHAT and FQDESV (reference sequence). The CDR3 coding sequence is TGTGCCAGCAGCCTCGGGTCTCTCGTCTACGAGCAGTACTTC. This translates into CASSLGSLVYEQYF.

This chain uses TRBV7-3 with TRBJ2-1; D might be TRBD2 (6 bases). Trimming pared 5 bases from V and 5 bases from J, leaving 10 bases between. There are 13 residues in the CDR3. From germline, CDR1 is SGHTA and CDR2 FQGTGA. CDR3 in amino acids: CASSGTSNNEQFF. In DNA, the CDR3 is TGTGCCAGCAGCGGGACTTCTAACAATGAGCAGTTCTTC.

The chain joins TRBV28 to TRBJ2-5; 8 bases map to TRBD1. V gave up 4 bases and J gave up 1 base; unmatched junction bases: 8. The germline V gene has CDR1 MDHEN and CDR2 SYDVKM. This CDR3 spans 16 amino acids. The CDR3 DNA reads as TGTGCCAGCAGTTCCCTTTCCAGGGGGCTCCAAGAGACCCAGTACTTC. Amino acids: CASSSLSRGLQETQYF.

This clone has just a few counts. This chain connects TRBV9 to TRBJ1-5; D not resolved. Germline CDR1 reads SGDLS; CDR2 reads YYNGEE. The CDR3 has 14 amino acids. Trimming took off 0 bases at V and 4 bases at J, with 8 bases between the two ends. The CDR3 DNA sequence: TGTGCCAGCAGCGTAGAACCAGCGAATCAGCCCCAGCATTTT. Residues: CASSVEPANQPQHF.